This T cell receptor beta chain was obtained from a study of T cell responses to AZD1222 COVID-19 vaccine. General study points: There were mostly white British donors and more females than males, and clonal diversity was possibly underestimated.

On this clone itself: Antigen specificity is unknown.

The CDR3 runs 13 residues. Trimming cost V 5 bases and J 7 bases, with 14 bases left between them. Germline CDR1 is SGHTA and CDR2 is FQGNSA. Clones were read by immunoSEQ multiplex PCR, and TCRdb kept only the in-frame ones, dropping some. The sample holds approximately 190,000 clones, 93% seen once. The material sequenced was peripheral blood, taken 28 days after the second AZD1222 dose. The chain is built from TRBV7-2 and TRBJ1-2; no clear D. The sequence came from an adult who received the AZD1222 COVID-19 vaccine. The CDR3 DNA is TGTGCCAGCAGCGTGTTAAGGGAGAGTGGCTACACCTTC. Protein product: CASSVLRESGYTF.